These 13 T cell receptor beta chains were all obtained from the same sample, sequenced in a study of CD8+ T cells in alopecia areata. cDNA reverse transcribed from extracted RNA served as the sequencing template. The assay was immunoSEQ multiplex PCR, and TCRdb's table has in-frame clones only and misses some. This table has over 150,000 clones, 50% to 75% appearing once. Sample: CD4+ T cells sorted from blood, taken at week 0. The receptor set was obtained from a human donor with alopecia areata.

The rearrangement uses TRBV7-2 and TRBJ1-1; no clear D. V gave up 0 bases and J gave up 10 bases, with 9 bases separating them. The CDR3 consists of 12 residues. CDR1 and CDR2 from the germline V gene are SGHTA and FQGNSA. The CDR3, as DNA: TGTGCCAGCAGCTTAGCGGCTCAGGCAGCTTTCTTT. Amino acids: CASSLAAQAAFF. Supplemented by reference TRBV7-2 and TRBJ1-1, the full variable domain reads GAGVSQSPSNKVTEKGKDVELRCDPISGHTALYWYRQSLGQGLEFLIYFQGNSAPDKSGLPSDRFSAERTGGSVSTLTIQRTQQEDSAVYLCASSLAAQAAFFGQGTRLTVV.

The gene calls are TRBV6-5 and TRBJ2-7; D assignment may be TRBD1 or TRBD2 (5 bases each). The ends were cut back, 2 bases at V and 2 bases at J, with 13 bases in the middle. The CDR3 contains 15 residues. Per germline, CDR1 MNHEY and CDR2 SVGAGI. CDR3 in amino acids: CASSYSRDGAYEQYF. Written as DNA, the CDR3 is TGTGCCAGCAGTTACAGCCGGGACGGCGCCTACGAGCAGTACTTC.

The V and J genes are TRBV5-6 and TRBJ2-7; D not certain. This CDR3 comprises 13 residues. CDR1 is SGHDT and CDR2 is YYEEEE in the germline V gene. The V gene lost 4 bases and the J gene lost 0 bases, with 8 bases spanning the gap. CDR3 sequence (DNA): TGTGCCAGCAGCCAACTCTCCTCCTACGAGCAGTACTTC. Protein product: CASSQLSSYEQYF.

For the CDR3, the DNA is TGCGCCAGCAGCTTAGGAGAGGGAGGATTAGCCAAAAACATTCAGTACTTC. It codes for CASSLGEGGLAKNIQYF. The chain links TRBV5-1 to TRBJ2-4; tentatively, D is TRBD2 (6 bases). Germline loops: CDR1 SGHRS, CDR2 YFSETQ. The V and J ends lost 2 bases and 0 bases respectively, with 15 bases between them. The CDR3 is 17 amino acids.

This chain joins TRBV27 and TRBJ2-6, with 7 bases lining up with TRBD1. In germline, CDR1 is MNHEY, CDR2 SMNVEV (reference sequence). J lost 0 bases, V lost 5 bases, and 7 bases had no gene match. This CDR3 comprises 17 residues. The CDR3 sequence: CASSPPTGNSGANVLTF. The CDR3 coding sequence is TGTGCCAGCAGTCCACCGACAGGGAACTCTGGGGCCAACGTCCTGACTTTC.

The chain links TRBV29-1 to TRBJ1-1, with D possibly TRBD1 on 6 matching bases. The CDR3 is made up of 13 amino acids. Deletions cut 6 bases from V and 0 bases from J, with 11 bases between. Germline V gives CDR1 SQVTM, CDR2 ANQGSEA. DNA of the CDR3: TGCAGCGTAAAGGGGGGTATGAACACTGAAGCTTTCTTT. It codes for CSVKGGMNTEAFF.

This chain links TRBV2 with TRBJ1-2; D unclear. CDR1 is SNHLY, CDR2 FYNNEI, per germline. There are 14 residues in the CDR3. Trimming left V 7 bases short and J 8 bases short, with 20 bases between. Here the CDR3 reads CASTIMRTDGGYTF. CDR3 coding DNA: TGTGCCAGCACCATTATGCGAACCGACGGCGGCTACACCTTC.

The V gene is TRBV5-1, the J gene TRBJ2-7, with D perhaps TRBD2 (5 bases). The CDR3 runs to 13 residues. Trimming took off 2 bases at V and 7 bases at J, with 13 bases between the two ends. The germline V gene has CDR1 SGHRS and CDR2 YFSETQ. Written as DNA, the CDR3 is TGCGCCAGCAGCTTTGGACTTCAACGGGAGCAGTACTTC. Protein product: CASSFGLQREQYF.

This clone occurred a few times. At the DNA level, this CDR3 is encoded by other sequences in the same sample as well. The genes are TRBV7-3 and TRBJ2-5; unclear D gene. Looked up from germline, CDR1 is SGHTA and CDR2 is FQGTGA. With 0 bases removed from V and 4 bases from J, the gap between germline ends came to 9 bases. The length of the CDR3 is 14 residues. As DNA, the CDR3 is TGTGCCAGCAGCTTAACGTCGATTGGAGAGACCCAGTACTTC. It translates to CASSLTSIGETQYF.

A few counts support this clone. The sample holds other DNA sequences that translate to the same CDR3. The chain couples TRBV20-1 to TRBJ2-5, with D perhaps TRBD1 (5 bases). The ends were cut back, 3 bases at V and 3 bases at J, with 5 bases in the middle. CDR3 size: 11 residues. CDR1 is DFQATT and CDR2 is SNEGSKA in the germline V gene (reference sequence). The CDR3 coding sequence is TGCAGTGCTAGCAGGGAAGAGACCCAGTACTTC. Translating it yields CSASREETQYF.

V gene TRBV27 combines with J gene TRBJ2-7, with D perhaps matching TRBD2 (5 bases). V was shortened by 0 bases and J by 6 bases, with 9 bases between the two germline ends. The CDR3 contains 13 residues. Germline V gene lookup returns CDR1 MNHEY and CDR2 SMNVEV (reference sequence). The CDR3 DNA reads as TGTGCCAGCAGTTTATCTCGCGGGTCCGAGCAGTACTTC. Amino acid sequence: CASSLSRGSEQYF.

The rearrangement joins TRBV30 to TRBJ2-2, with D possibly being TRBD1 or TRBD2 (5 bases each). V was cut by 5 bases and J by 0 bases, with 10 bases left in between. This CDR3 comprises 14 residues. Per germline, CDR1 GTSNPN and CDR2 SVGIG (reference sequence). Here the CDR3 DNA reads TGTGCCTGGGGTGGGGGACCGAACACCGGGGAGCTGTTTTTT. It yields the protein CAWGGGPNTGELFF.

V and J are TRBV13 and TRBJ2-6; D tentatively fits TRBD1 or TRBD2 (5 bases each). Germline CDR1 reads PRHDT; CDR2 reads FYEKMQ (reference sequence). V lost 11 bases and J lost 0, with 14 bases in between. This CDR3 contains 15 residues. The CDR3 DNA follows: TGTGCCGTACCGGGACCGAACTCTGGGGCCAACGTCCTGACTTTC. Translation: CAVPGPNSGANVLTF.